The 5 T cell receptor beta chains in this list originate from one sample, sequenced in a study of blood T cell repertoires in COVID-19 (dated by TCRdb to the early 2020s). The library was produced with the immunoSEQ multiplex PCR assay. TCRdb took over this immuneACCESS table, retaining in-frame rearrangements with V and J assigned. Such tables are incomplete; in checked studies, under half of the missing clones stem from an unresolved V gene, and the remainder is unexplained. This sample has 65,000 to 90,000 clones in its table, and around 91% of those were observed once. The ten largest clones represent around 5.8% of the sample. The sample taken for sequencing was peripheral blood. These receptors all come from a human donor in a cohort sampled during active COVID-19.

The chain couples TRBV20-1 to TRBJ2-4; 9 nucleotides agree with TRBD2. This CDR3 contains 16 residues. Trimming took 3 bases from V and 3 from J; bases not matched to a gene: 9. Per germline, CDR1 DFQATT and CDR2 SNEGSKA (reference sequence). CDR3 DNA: TGCAGTGCTAGTGCGGCGGGGGGGAAGGGCAAAAACATTCAGTACTTC. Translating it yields CSASAAGGKGKNIQYF.

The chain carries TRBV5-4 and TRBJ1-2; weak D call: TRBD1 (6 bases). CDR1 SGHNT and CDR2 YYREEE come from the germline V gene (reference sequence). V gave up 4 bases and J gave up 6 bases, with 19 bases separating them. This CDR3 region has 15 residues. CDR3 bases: TGTGCCAGCAGCCTCCGGTTAGCTACAGGGAATGGCTACACCTTC. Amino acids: CASSLRLATGNGYTF.

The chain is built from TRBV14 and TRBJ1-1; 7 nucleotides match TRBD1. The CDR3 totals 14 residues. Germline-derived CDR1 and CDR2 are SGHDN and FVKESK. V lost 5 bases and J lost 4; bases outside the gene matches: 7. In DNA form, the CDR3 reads TGTGCCAGCAGCGACCTGACAGGGACCACTGAAGCTTTCTTT. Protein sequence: CASSDLTGTTEAFF. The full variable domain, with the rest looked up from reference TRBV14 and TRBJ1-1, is EAGVTQFPSHSVIEKGQTVTLRCDPISGHDNLYWYRRVMGKEIKFLLHFVKESKQDESGMPNNRFLAERTGGTYSTLKVQPAELEDSGVYFCASSDLTGTTEAFFGQGTRLTVV.

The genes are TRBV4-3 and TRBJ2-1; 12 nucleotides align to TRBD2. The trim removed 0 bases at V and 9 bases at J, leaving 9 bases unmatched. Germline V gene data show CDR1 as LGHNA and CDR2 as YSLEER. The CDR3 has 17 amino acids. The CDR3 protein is CASSQDRTSGVRSEQFF. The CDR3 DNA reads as TGCGCCAGCAGCCAAGATAGGACTAGCGGGGTACGGAGTGAGCAGTTCTTC.

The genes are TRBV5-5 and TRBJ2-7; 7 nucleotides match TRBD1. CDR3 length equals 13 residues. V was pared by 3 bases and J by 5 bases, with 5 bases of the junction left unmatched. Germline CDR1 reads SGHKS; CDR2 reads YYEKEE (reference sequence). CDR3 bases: TGTGCCAGCAGCTGGGGGACAGACGACGAGCAGTACTTC. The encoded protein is CASSWGTDDEQYF. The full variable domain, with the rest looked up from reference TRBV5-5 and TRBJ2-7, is DAGVTQSPTHLIKTRGQQVTLRCSPISGHKSVSWYQQVLGQGPQFIFQYYEKEERGRGNFPDRFSARQFPNYSSELNVNALLLGDSALYLCASSWGTDDEQYFGPGTRLTVT.